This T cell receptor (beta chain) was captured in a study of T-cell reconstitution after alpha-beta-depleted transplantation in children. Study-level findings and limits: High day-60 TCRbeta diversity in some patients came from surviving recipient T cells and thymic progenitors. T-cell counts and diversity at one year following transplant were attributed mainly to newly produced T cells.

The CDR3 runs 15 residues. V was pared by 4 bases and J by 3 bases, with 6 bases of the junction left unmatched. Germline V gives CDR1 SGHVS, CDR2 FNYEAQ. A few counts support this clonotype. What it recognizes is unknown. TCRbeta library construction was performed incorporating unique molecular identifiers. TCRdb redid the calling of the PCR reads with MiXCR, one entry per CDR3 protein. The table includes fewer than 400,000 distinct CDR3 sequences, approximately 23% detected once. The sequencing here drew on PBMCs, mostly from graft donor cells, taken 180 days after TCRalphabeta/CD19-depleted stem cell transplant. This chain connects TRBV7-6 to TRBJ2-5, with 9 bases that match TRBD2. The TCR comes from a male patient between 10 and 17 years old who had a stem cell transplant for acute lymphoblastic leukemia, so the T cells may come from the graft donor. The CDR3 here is CASSSFRLAEETQYF. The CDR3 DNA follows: TGTGCCAGCAGCTCCTTTAGACTAGCGGAAGAGACCCAGTACTTC.